One and the same sample provided the 26 T cell receptor beta chains below, sequenced in a study of OX40 agonist ivuxolimab in advanced cancers. Method: immunoSEQ multiplex PCR; TCRdb's copy keeps in-frame clones and lacks some. This table has approximately 72,000 clones, 84% appearing once. Sample: CD4+ or CD8+ T cells sorted from blood, taken in a trial of the OX40 agonist ivuxolimab. These receptors were collected from an adult with an advanced solid tumor such as melanoma, head and neck, liver or kidney cancer.

This chain connects TRBV14 to TRBJ2-7; D might be TRBD2 (7 bases). Deletions cut 5 bases from V and 0 bases from J, with 14 bases between. The CDR3 consists of 15 residues. Germline-derived CDR1 and CDR2 are SGHDN and FVKESK. The CDR3 loop reads CASSKGGGYSYEQYF. In nucleotides, the CDR3 is TGTGCCAGCAGCAAAGGGGGGGGCTACTCCTACGAGCAGTACTTC. Drawing the rest from reference TRBV14 and TRBJ2-7, the complete variable domain is EAGVTQFPSHSVIEKGQTVTLRCDPISGHDNLYWYRRVMGKEIKFLLHFVKESKQDESGMPNNRFLAERTGGTYSTLKVQPAELEDSGVYFCASSKGGGYSYEQYFGPGTRLTVT.

This sequence joins TRBV7-9 and TRBJ1-6, with D perhaps TRBD1 (6 bases). Germline CDR1 SEHNR, CDR2 FQNEAQ (reference sequence). This CDR3 contains 17 residues. V was cut by 1 base and J by 1 base, with 11 bases left in between. The DNA for the CDR3 is TGTGCCAGCAGCTTAGTACAGGGTGGATCCTATAATTCACCCCTCCACTTT. It yields the protein CASSLVQGGSYNSPLHF.

J is TRBJ1-1 and V is TRBV7-9; possible D gene TRBD1, 5 bases. The germline V gene encodes CDR1 SEHNR and CDR2 FQNEAQ (reference sequence). CDR3 length equals 11 residues. V lost 1 base, J lost 8 bases, and 5 bases lay in between. CDR3 bases: TGTGCCAGCAGCTTAGGGGGGGAAGCTTTCTTT. This codes for CASSLGGEAFF.

The gene calls are TRBV4-1 and TRBJ2-7; D may be TRBD1 (5 bases). Germline assignment: CDR1 MGHRA and CDR2 YSYEKL. V lost 4 bases, J lost 5 bases, and 21 bases lay in between. The CDR3 is made up of 16 amino acids. CDR3 in DNA: TGCGCCAGCAGCCTCCTCGCCGGGCAGGGTTCGAACGAGCAGTACTTC. Protein: CASSLLAGQGSNEQYF.

This chain links TRBV7-6 with TRBJ2-7, with D possibly being TRBD1 (5 bases). The V end was cut by 8 bases, the J end by 4 bases, with 15 bases between. CDR3 length: 13 residues. The germline gives CDR1 SGHVS, CDR2 FNYEAQ. CDR3: CASRAGFGYEQYF. The DNA for the CDR3 is TGTGCCAGCCGCGCAGGGTTTGGGTACGAGCAGTACTTC.

The V call is TRBV7-3, the J call TRBJ1-5; unclear D gene. Germline CDR1 is SGHTA and CDR2 is FQGTGA. With 3 bases removed from V and 1 base from J, the gap between germline ends came to 10 bases. CDR3 length: 15 residues. The CDR3 loop reads CASSLTPWSNQPQHF. The CDR3 region has the DNA TGTGCCAGCAGCTTGACACCCTGGAGCAATCAGCCCCAGCATTTT.

This clone showed up just once. The chain employs TRBV29-1 and TRBJ2-5; no firm D call. Trimming removed 2 bases at V and 6 bases at J, with 13 bases between. Germline lookup yields CDR1 SQVTM and CDR2 ANQGSEA. The CDR3 runs to 13 residues. The DNA for the CDR3 is TGCAGCGTTGAATGGGGTGGTGAGCAGACCCAGTACTTC. Its protein is CSVEWGGEQTQYF.

V gene TRBV6-5 combines with J gene TRBJ2-7; 10 bases match TRBD1. V dropped 6 bases and J dropped 3; count of bases not matched to a gene: 5. Germline CDR1 MNHEY, CDR2 SVGAGI. This CDR3 has 14 amino acids. CDR3 nucleotides: TGTGCCAGCAGGCCCGGGACAGGGGACTACGAGCAGTACTTC. It is translated as CASRPGTGDYEQYF.

This clone was counted only a few times. V gene TRBV7-2 combines with J gene TRBJ2-1; possible D gene TRBD2, 5 bases. This CDR3 contains 13 residues. From germline, CDR1 is SGHTA and CDR2 FQGNSA. V gave up 2 bases and J gave up 4 bases, with 6 bases separating them. CDR3 region: CASSLRGYNEQFF. Here the CDR3 DNA reads TGTGCCAGCAGCTTAAGAGGGTACAATGAGCAGTTCTTC.

V usage is TRBV30 and J usage is TRBJ1-2, with 9 bases identical to TRBD1. Trimming at V came to 5 bases and at J to 6 bases, leaving 7 bases not matched to a gene. The CDR3 is 13 residues long. In germline, CDR1 is GTSNPN, CDR2 SVGIG (reference sequence). CDR3 amino acids: CAWASRTGDGYTF. The DNA of the CDR3 is TGTGCCTGGGCCTCCCGGACAGGGGATGGCTACACCTTC.

This chain links TRBV11-3 with TRBJ2-3, with 12 bases matching TRBD1. V gave up 1 base and J gave up 6 bases; unmatched junction bases: 5. This CDR3 comprises 16 residues. Germline CDR1 reads SGHNT; CDR2 reads YENEEA. The CDR3 protein is CASSLVGTGGADTQYF. The DNA for the CDR3 is TGTGCCAGCAGCTTAGTTGGGACAGGGGGCGCGGATACGCAGTATTTT.

V and J are TRBV18 and TRBJ2-7; either TRBD1 or TRBD2 may supply D (5 bases each). CDR1 KGHSH and CDR2 LQKENI come from the germline V gene. This CDR3 has 13 residues. Trimming cost V 6 bases and J 6 bases, with 15 bases left between them. In DNA, the CDR3 is TGTGCCAGCTCTGCAGACACGGGGCGCGAGCAGTACTTC. It specifies CASSADTGREQYF.

The gene calls are TRBV25-1 and TRBJ1-5, with 8 bases matching TRBD1. This CDR3 is 14 amino acids long. In germline, CDR1 is MGHDK, CDR2 SYGVNS. V trimming: 2 bases; J trimming: 5 bases; junction bases outside the gene matches: 2. For the CDR3, the DNA is TGTGCCAGCAGTGAACCAGGGGGCCATCAGCCCCAGCATTTT. Translating it yields CASSEPGGHQPQHF.

This rearrangement joins TRBV25-1 to TRBJ2-1; D unresolved. The CDR3 spans 12 residues. Germline CDR1 MGHDK, CDR2 SYGVNS. The V and J ends lost 2 bases and 9 bases respectively, with 8 bases between them. CDR3 nucleotides: TGTGCCAGCAGTGAAAGAGTGGGTGAGCAGTTCTTC. Its protein product is CASSERVGEQFF.

The chain carries TRBV5-1 and TRBJ2-1, with TRBD2 matching 7 bases. The CDR3 has 15 residues. The V gene's germline CDR1 is SGHRS and CDR2 YFSETQ. V lost 3 bases and J lost 0; bases outside the gene matches: 3. The CDR3 DNA sequence: TGCGCCAGCAGCTCAAGCGGGACCTCCTACAATGAGCAGTTCTTC. It is translated as CASSSSGTSYNEQFF.

This chain joins TRBV25-1 and TRBJ1-2; the D gene is possibly TRBD1 (5 bases). CDR1 and CDR2 from the germline V gene are MGHDK and SYGVNS. Trimming took off 2 bases at V and 8 bases at J, with 15 bases between the two ends. CDR3 length: 14 residues. The CDR3 DNA follows: TGTGCCAGCAGTGAAAGTAGAGGGGTGAAGGGCTACACCTTC. It translates to CASSESRGVKGYTF.

The chain is built from TRBV4-2 and TRBJ2-7; D call uncertain. The CDR3 loop spans 15 amino acids. Trimming took 6 bases from V and 4 from J, leaving 19 bases between them. Germline values: CDR1 LGHNA, CDR2 YNFKEQ. CDR3 sequence reads: CASRFNLYSEYEQYF. In DNA, the CDR3 is TGTGCCAGCAGATTTAATTTATACAGTGAATACGAGCAGTACTTC.

This clone has just one count. This sequence joins TRBV28 and TRBJ1-1; 7 bases fit TRBD1. There are 14 residues in the CDR3. J gave up 4 bases and V 7 bases, and 9 bases lay outside the gene matches. Germline V CDR1 and CDR2: MDHEN, SYDVKM. The CDR3 DNA sequence: TGTGCCAGCACCCTCCCAGGGGGGGCCACTGAAGCTTTCTTT. Translated: CASTLPGGATEAFF.

This clone was counted a single time. The rearrangement joins TRBV5-1 to TRBJ2-1; 9 nucleotides agree with TRBD2. V gave up 0 bases and J gave up 5 bases; unmatched junction bases: 6. Germline CDR1 SGHRS, CDR2 YFSETQ. The CDR3 is made up of 16 amino acids. CDR3 DNA sequence: TGCGCCAGCAGCTTGGCCGCTAGCGGGGTGGACAATGAGCAGTTCTTC. Protein: CASSLAASGVDNEQFF.

Concerning this clone: One junction end disagrees with the germline gene, perhaps due to a read error. The gene calls are TRBV27 and TRBJ1-5; 8 positions match TRBD1. The CDR3 covers 15 residues. Germline V gives CDR1 MNHEY, CDR2 SMNVEV (reference sequence). The CDR3 sequence: CAGSSQGALNQPQHF. For the CDR3, the DNA is TGTGCCGGCAGTTCCCAGGGGGCGCTGAATCAGCCCCAGCATTTT.

The chain uses TRBV6-5 and TRBJ1-2, with D uncertain. The V gene's germline CDR1 is MNHEY and CDR2 SVGAGI. Trimming pared 7 bases from V and 2 bases from J, leaving 5 bases between. The CDR3 has 11 residues. In DNA form, the CDR3 reads TGTGCCAGCATGATGAACTATGGCTACACCTTC. Protein: CASMMNYGYTF.

The rearrangement uses TRBV5-4 and TRBJ1-4, with unresolved D. CDR1 is SGHNT and CDR2 is YYREEE in the germline V gene (reference sequence). V was trimmed by 1 base and J by 5 bases, leaving 9 bases between them. The CDR3 length is 14 residues. The CDR3 reads CASSLRAPNEKLFF. DNA of the CDR3: TGTGCCAGCAGCTTGAGAGCCCCGAATGAAAAACTGTTTTTT.

The chain has TRBV6-6 and TRBJ2-7, with a tentative D call TRBD2 (5 bases). Germline CDR1 and CDR2: MNHNY and SVGAGI (reference sequence). The CDR3 runs 12 residues. V lost 1 base and J 9 bases, leaving 10 bases between the germline ends. The CDR3 DNA is TGTGCCAGCAGTTACTATAGGACTGGGCAGTACTTC. Translation gives CASSYYRTGQYF.

This clone was detected once. This chain uses TRBV7-9 with TRBJ2-2; 9 bases match TRBD1. This CDR3 spans 15 amino acids. The V gene end was trimmed by 5 bases and the J gene end by 4 bases; junction bases not matched to a gene: 5. Germline V gene sequence: CDR1 SEHNR, CDR2 FQNEAQ (reference sequence). The CDR3 DNA is TGTGCCAGCAGCGTGGGACAGGGCCTCACCGGGGAGCTGTTTTTT. Translation: CASSVGQGLTGELFF.

The chain couples TRBV18 to TRBJ1-2, with D hard to call. In germline, CDR1 is KGHSH, CDR2 LQKENI. The V and J ends lost 4 bases and 3 bases respectively, with 15 bases between them. There are 15 residues in the CDR3. The CDR3 DNA sequence: TGTGCCAGCTCACAAGGGAAGGCGGCGGACTATGGCTACACCTTC. Encoded protein: CASSQGKAADYGYTF.

This clone was detected only once. The chain employs TRBV19 and TRBJ2-3; perhaps D is TRBD1 or TRBD2 (5 bases each). The V and J ends lost 8 bases and 6 bases respectively, with 9 bases between them. This CDR3 has 11 residues. In germline, CDR1 is LNHDA, CDR2 SQIVND (reference sequence). Here the CDR3 reads CASSGRDTQYF. CDR3 bases: TGTGCCAGTTCGGGACGGGATACGCAGTATTTT.